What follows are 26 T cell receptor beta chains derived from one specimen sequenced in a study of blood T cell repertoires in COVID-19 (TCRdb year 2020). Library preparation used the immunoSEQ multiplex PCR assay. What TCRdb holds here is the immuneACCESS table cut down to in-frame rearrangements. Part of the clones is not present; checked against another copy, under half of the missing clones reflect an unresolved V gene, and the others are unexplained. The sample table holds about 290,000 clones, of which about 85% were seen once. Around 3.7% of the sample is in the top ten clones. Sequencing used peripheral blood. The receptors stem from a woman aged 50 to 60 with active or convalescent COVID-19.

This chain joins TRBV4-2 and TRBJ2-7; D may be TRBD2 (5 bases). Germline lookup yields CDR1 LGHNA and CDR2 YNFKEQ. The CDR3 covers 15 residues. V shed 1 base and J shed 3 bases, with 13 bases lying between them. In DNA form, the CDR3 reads TGTGCCAGCAGCCAAGTCCGCCTAGCATTCTACGAGCAGTACTTC. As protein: CASSQVRLAFYEQYF.

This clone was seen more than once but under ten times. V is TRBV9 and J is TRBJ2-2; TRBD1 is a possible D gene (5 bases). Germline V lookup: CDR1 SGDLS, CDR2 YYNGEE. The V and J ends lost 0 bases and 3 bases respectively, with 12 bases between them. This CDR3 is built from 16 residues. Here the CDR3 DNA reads TGTGCCAGCAGCGTAGGGGGCAGGTGGTACACCGGGGAGCTGTTTTTT. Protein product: CASSVGGRWYTGELFF.

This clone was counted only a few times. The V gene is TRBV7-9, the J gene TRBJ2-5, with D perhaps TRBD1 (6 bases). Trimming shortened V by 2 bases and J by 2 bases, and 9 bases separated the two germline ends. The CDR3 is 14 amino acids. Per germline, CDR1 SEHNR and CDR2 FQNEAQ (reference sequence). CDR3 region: CASSLWTEQETQYF. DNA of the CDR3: TGTGCCAGCAGCTTATGGACAGAACAAGAGACCCAGTACTTC.

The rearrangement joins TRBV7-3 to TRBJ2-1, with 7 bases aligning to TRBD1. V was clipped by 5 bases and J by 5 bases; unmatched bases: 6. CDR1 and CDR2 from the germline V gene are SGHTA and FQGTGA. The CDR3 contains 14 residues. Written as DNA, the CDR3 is TGTGCCAGCAGCGACTTGGGACAGAACAATGAGCAGTTCTTC. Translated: CASSDLGQNNEQFF.

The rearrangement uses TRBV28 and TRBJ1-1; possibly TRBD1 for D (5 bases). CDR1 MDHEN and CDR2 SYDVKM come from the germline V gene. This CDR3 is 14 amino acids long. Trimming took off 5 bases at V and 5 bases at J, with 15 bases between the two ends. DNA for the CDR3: TGTGCCAGCAGTCCTTCGGACAAGAGAACTGAAGCTTTCTTT. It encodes CASSPSDKRTEAFF.

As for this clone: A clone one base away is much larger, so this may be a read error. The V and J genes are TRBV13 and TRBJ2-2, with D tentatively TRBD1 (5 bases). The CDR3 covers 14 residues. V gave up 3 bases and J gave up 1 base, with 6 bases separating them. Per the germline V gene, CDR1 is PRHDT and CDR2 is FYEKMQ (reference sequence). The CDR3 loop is CASSLQGNTGELFF. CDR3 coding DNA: TGTGCCAGCAGCTTGCAGGGGAACACCGGGGAGCTGTTTTTT. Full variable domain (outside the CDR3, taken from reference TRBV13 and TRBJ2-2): AAGVIQSPRHLIKEKRETATLKCYPIPRHDTVYWYQQGPGQDPQFLISFYEKMQSDKGSIPDRFSAQQFSDYHSELNMSSLELGDSALYFCASSLQGNTGELFFGEGSRLTVL.

CDR3: CASSYLRPNSPLHF. The CDR3, as DNA: TGTGCCAGCAGTTACTTGAGGCCTAATTCACCCCTCCACTTT. V is TRBV27 and J is TRBJ1-6; D remains unclear. The V and J ends lost 4 bases and 6 bases respectively, with 10 bases between them. The CDR3 spans 14 residues. The germline V gene encodes CDR1 MNHEY and CDR2 SMNVEV (reference sequence).

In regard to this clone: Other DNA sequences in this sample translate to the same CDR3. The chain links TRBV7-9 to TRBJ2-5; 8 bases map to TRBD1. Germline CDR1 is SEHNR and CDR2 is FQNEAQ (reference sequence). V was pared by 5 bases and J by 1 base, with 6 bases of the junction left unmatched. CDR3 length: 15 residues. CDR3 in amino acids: CASSRDRGRQETQYF. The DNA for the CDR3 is TGTGCCAGCAGCAGAGACAGGGGACGCCAAGAGACCCAGTACTTC. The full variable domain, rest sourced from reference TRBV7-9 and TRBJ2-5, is DTGVSQNPRHKITKRGQNVTFRCDPISEHNRLYWYRQTLGQGPEFLTYFQNEAQLEKSRLLSDRFSAERPKGSFSTLEIQRTEQGDSAMYLCASSRDRGRQETQYFGPGTRLLVL.

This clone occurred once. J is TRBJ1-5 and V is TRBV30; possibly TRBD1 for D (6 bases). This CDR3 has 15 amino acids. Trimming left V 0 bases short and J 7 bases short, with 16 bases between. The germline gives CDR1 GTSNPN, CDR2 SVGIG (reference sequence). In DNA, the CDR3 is TGTGCCTGGAGTGTACAGCAGAGGGGGTGGCAGCCCCAGCATTTT. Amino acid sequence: CAWSVQQRGWQPQHF.

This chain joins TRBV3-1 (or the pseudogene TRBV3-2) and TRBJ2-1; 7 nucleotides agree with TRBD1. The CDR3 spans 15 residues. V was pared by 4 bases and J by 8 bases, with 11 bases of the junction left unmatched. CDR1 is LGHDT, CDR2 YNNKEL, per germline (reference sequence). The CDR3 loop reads CASSPYLRQGYEQFF. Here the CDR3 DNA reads TGTGCCAGCAGCCCATATTTGCGACAGGGATATGAGCAGTTCTTC.

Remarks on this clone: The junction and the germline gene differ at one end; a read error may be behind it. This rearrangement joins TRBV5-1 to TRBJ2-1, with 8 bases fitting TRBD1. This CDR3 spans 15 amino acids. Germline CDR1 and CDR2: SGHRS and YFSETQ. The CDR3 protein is CASSPNRQGRNEQFF. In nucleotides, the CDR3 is TGCGCCAGCAGCCCCAATCGACAGGGGAGGAATGAACAGTTCTTC.

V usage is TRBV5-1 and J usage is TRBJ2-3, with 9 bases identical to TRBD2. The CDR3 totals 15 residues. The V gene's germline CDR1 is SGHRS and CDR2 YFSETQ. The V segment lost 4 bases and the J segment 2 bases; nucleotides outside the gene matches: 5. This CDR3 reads CASSPIAGVTDTQYF. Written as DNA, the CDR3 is TGCGCCAGCAGCCCGATAGCGGGAGTCACAGATACGCAGTATTTT.

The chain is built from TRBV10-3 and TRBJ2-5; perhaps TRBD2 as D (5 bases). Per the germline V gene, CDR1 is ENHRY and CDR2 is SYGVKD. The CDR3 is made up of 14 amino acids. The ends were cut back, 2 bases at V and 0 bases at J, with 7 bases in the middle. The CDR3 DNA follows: TGTGCCATCAGTGAGGGAGGTTACCAAGAGACCCAGTACTTC. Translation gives CAISEGGYQETQYF.

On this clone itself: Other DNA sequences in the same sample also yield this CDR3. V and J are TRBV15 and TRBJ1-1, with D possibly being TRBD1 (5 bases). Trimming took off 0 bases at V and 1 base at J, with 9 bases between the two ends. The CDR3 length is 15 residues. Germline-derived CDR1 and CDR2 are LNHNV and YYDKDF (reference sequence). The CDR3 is CATSRDPGQNTEAFF. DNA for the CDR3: TGTGCCACCAGCAGAGATCCAGGACAGAACACTGAAGCTTTCTTT.

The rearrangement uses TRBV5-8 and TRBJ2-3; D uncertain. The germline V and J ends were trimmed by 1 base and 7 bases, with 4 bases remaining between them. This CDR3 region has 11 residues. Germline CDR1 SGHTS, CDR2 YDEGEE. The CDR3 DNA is TGTGCCAGCAGCTTGTCATATACGCAGTATTTT. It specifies CASSLSYTQYF.

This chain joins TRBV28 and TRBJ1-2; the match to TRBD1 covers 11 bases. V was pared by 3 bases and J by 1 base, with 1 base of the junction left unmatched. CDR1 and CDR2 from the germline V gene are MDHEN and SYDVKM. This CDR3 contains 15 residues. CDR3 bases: TGTGCCAGCAGTTTGGGACAGGGGGTTAACTATGGCTACACCTTC. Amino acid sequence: CASSLGQGVNYGYTF.

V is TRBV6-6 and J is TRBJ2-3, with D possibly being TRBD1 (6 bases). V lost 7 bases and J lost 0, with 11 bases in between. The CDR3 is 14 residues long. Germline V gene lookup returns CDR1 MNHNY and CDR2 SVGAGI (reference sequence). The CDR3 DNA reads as TGTGCCAGCACGCGGACAGCTAGCACAGATACGCAGTATTTT. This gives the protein CASTRTASTDTQYF.

The CDR3 coding sequence is TGTGCCAGCAGCGTAGCAGCGGGAGTAGCGGGAGTTCCTGAGCAGTTCTTC. Residues: CASSVAAGVAGVPEQFF. The chain combines TRBV9 with TRBJ2-1; 9 bases agree with TRBD2. V lost 0 bases and J lost 9; bases outside the gene matches: 13. The CDR3 has 17 amino acids. Germline V gives CDR1 SGDLS, CDR2 YYNGEE. The whole variable domain, remainder taken from reference TRBV9 and TRBJ2-1, is DSGVTQTPKHLITATGQRVTLRCSPRSGDLSVYWYQQSLDQGLQFLIQYYNGEERAKGNILERFSAQQFPDLHSELNLSSLELGDSALYFCASSVAAGVAGVPEQFFGPGTRLTVL.

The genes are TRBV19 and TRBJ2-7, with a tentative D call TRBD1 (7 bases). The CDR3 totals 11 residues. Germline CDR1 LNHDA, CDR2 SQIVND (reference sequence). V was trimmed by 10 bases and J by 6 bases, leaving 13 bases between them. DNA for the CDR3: TGTGCCACCGGACAGGAGGGCGAGCAGTACTTC. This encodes CATGQEGEQYF.

The CDR3 region is CASSEAGTRDTQYF. The CDR3, as DNA: TGTGCCAGCAGTGAAGCGGGCACTAGGGATACGCAGTATTTT. The chain couples TRBV2 to TRBJ2-3, with D maybe TRBD2 (5 bases). CDR3 length: 14 amino acids. V was pared by 0 bases and J by 6 bases, with 10 bases between. Germline CDR1 SNHLY, CDR2 FYNNEI.

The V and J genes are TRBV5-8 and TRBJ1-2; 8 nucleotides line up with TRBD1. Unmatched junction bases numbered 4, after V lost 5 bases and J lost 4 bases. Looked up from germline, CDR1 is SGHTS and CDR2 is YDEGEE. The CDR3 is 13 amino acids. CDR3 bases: TGTGCCAGCAGGTCAGGGGGCACCTATGGCTACACCTTC. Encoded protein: CASRSGGTYGYTF.

The CDR3 nucleotides read TGTGCCAGTAGTATAGGACTAGTTCGCACAGATACGCAGTATTTT. Translation gives CASSIGLVRTDTQYF. The chain combines TRBV19 with TRBJ2-3; possible D gene TRBD2, 6 bases. This CDR3 is built from 15 residues. Germline values: CDR1 LNHDA, CDR2 SQIVND (reference sequence). Trimming pared 1 base from V and 1 base from J, leaving 9 bases between.

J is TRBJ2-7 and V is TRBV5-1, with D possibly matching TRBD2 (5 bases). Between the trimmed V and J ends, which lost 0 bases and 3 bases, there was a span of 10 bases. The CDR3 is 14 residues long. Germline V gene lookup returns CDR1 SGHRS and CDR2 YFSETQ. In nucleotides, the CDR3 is TGCGCCAGCAGCTTGGAGCGGCTTTACTACGAGCAGTACTTC. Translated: CASSLERLYYEQYF.

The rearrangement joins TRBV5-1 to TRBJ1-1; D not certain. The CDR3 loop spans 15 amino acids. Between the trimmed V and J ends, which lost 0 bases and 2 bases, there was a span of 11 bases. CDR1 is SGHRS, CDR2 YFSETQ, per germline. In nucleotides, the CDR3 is TGCGCCAGCAGCTTGGGGTCGGGGATTAACACTGAAGCTTTCTTT. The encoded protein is CASSLGSGINTEAFF.

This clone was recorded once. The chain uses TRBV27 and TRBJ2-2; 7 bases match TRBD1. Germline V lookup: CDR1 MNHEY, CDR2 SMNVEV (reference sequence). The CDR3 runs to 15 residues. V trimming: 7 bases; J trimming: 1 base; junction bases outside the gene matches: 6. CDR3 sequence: CASISRTGNTGELFF. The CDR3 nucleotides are TGTGCCAGCATTTCCAGGACAGGGAACACCGGGGAGCTGTTTTTT.

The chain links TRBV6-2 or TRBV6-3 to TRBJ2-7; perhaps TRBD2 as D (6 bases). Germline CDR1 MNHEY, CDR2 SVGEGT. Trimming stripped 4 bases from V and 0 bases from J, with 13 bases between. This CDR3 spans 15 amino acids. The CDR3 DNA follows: TGTGCCAGCAGTTGGACCGGGACTGGCTCCTACGAGCAGTACTTC. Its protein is CASSWTGTGSYEQYF.